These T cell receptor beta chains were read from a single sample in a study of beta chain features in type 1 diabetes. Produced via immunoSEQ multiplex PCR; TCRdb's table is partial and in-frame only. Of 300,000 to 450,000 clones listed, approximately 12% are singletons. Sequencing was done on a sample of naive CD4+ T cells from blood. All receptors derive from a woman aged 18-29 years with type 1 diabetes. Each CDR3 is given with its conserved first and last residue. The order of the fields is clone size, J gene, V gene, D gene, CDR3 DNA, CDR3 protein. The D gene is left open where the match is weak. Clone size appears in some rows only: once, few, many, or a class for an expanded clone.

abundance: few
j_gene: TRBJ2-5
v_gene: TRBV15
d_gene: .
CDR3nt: TGTGCCACCAGCAGAAACCCGGGACAAACCAAGGAGACCCAGTACTTC
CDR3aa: CATSRNPGQTKETQYF

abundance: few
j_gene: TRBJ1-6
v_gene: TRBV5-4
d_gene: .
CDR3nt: TGCGCCAGCAGCCAAGATCCACAGCCTAATTCACCCCTCCACTTT
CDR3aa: CASSQDPQPNSPLHF

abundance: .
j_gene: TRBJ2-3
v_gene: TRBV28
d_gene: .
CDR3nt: TGTGCCAGCAGCTCGAGGAGTACGCAGTATTTT
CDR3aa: CASSSRSTQYF

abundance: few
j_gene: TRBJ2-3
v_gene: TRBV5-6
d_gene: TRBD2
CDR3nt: TGTGCCAGCAGCGGGACTAGCGGGGGGCTTAGCACAGATACGCAGTATTTT
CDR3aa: CASSGTSGGLSTDTQYF

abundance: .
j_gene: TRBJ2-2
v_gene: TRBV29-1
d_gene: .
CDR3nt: TGCAGCGTTGGAGCAGGGGCGGTTTACACCGGGGAGCTGTTTTTT
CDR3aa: CSVGAGAVYTGELFF

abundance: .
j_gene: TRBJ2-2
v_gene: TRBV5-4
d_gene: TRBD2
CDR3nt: TGTGCCAGCACCCCGGCCAGCGGGAGTCTTAACACCGGGGAGCTGTTTTTT
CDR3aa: CASTPASGSLNTGELFF

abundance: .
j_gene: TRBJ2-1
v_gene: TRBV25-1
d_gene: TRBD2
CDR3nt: TGTGCCAGCAGTGTAGCGGGCGCTCCCTACAATGAGCAGTTCTTC
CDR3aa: CASSVAGAPYNEQFF

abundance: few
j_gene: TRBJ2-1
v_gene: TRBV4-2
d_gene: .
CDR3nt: TGTGCCAGCAGCCAAGTGACTAGTTGGTACAATGAGCAGTTCTTC
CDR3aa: CASSQVTSWYNEQFF

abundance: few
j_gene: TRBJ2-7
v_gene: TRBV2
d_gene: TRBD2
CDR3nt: TGTGCCAGCCTCATCGGGGGGGCCTCCTACGAGCAGTACTTC
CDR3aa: CASLIGGASYEQYF

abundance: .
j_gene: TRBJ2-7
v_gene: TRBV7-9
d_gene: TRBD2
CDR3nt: TGTGCCAGCAGCCCAAAGGGACTAGCAAACGAGCAGTACTTC
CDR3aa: CASSPKGLANEQYF

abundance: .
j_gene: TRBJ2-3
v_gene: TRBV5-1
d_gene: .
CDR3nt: TGCGCCAGCAGCTTGGCCTGGGAAGCGGGCACAGATACGCAGTATTTT
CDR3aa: CASSLAWEAGTDTQYF

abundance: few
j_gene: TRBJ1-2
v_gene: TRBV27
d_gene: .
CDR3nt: TGTGCCAGCAGTCTCCGGGGATGGGTTTTTGGCTACACCTTC
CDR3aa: CASSLRGWVFGYTF

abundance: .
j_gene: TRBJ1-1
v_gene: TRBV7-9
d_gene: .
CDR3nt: TGTGCCAGCAGCTCCTTCAAGGGGAGGACTGAAGCTTTCTTT
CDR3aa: CASSSFKGRTEAFF

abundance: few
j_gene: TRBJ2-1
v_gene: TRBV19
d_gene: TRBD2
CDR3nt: TGTGCCAGTAGATTTAGCGGGGAGTACAATGAGCAGTTCTTC
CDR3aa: CASRFSGEYNEQFF

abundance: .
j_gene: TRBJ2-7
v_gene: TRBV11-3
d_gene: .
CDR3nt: TGTGCCAGCAGCTTAAATACAGGGAGTGTCCACGAGCAGTACTTC
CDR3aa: CASSLNTGSVHEQYF

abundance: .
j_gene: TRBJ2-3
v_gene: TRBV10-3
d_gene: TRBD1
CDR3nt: TGTGCCATCACTGCCGGGACAGGGGCTAAAGATACGCAGTATTTT
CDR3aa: CAITAGTGAKDTQYF

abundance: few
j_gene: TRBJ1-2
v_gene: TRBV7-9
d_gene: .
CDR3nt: TGTGCCAGCAGCTTCCCGGGGGGCTACACCTTC
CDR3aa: CASSFPGGYTF

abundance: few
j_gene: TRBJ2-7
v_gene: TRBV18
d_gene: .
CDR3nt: TGTGCCAGCTCACCCGGGCAGGGGAACTACGAGCAGTACTTC
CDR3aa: CASSPGQGNYEQYF

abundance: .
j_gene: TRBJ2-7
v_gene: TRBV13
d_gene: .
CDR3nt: TGTGCCAGCAGCCAAGGCCAGGTACTTTACGAGCAGTACTTC
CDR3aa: CASSQGQVLYEQYF

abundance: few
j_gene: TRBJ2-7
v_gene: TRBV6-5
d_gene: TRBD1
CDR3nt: TGTGCCAGCAGTTACAGGGACAGGGGGCCATACGAGCAGTACTTC
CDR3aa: CASSYRDRGPYEQYF

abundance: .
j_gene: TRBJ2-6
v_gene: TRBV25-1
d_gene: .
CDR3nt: TGTGCCAGCAGTCTTGGGGCCAACGTCCTGACTTTC
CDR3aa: CASSLGANVLTF

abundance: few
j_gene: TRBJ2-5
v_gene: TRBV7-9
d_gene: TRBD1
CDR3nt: TGTGCCAGCAGCTTAGCACATTTACAGGGGGCTGAGACCCAGTACTTC
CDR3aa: CASSLAHLQGAETQYF

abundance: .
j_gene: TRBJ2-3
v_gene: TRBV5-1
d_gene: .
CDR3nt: TGCGCCAGCAGCTCTACAGGCCTCTCAGGCACAGATACGCAGTATTTT
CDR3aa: CASSSTGLSGTDTQYF

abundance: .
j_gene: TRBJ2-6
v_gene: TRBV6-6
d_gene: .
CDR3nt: TGTGCCAGCAGTTACCGGGGTGGGGCCAACGTCCTGACTTTC
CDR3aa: CASSYRGGANVLTF

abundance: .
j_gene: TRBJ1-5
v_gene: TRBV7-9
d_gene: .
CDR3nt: TGTGCCAGCAGCTTAGGGGCATGGCAGCCCCAGCATTTT
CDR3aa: CASSLGAWQPQHF

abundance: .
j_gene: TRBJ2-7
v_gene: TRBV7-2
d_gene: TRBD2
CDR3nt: TGTGCCAGCAGCTTTAAAAGCGGGGGAGACGAGCAGTACTTC
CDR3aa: CASSFKSGGDEQYF

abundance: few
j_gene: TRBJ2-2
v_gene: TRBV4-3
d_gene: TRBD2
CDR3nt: TGCGCCAGCACCGCCAATACTAACGGGGGGACCACCGGGGAGCTGTTTTTT
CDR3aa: CASTANTNGGTTGELFF

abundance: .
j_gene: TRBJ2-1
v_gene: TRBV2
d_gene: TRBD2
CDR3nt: TGTGCCAGCAGTGAAACTAGCGGGGCAGGAGGTGAGCAGTTCTTC
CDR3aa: CASSETSGAGGEQFF

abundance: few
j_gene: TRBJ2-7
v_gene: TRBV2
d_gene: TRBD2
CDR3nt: TGTGCCAGCGCCTCGGGACTAGCGGGAGCCTACGAGCAGTACTTC
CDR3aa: CASASGLAGAYEQYF

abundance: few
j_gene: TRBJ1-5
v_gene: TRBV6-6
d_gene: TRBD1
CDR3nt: TGTGCCAGCAGACGACAGGGCAGCAATCAGCCCCAGCATTTT
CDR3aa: CASRRQGSNQPQHF

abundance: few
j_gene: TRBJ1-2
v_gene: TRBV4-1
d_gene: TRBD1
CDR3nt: TGCGCCAGCAGCCAATGGATAACCAGGGGGTCCAACTATGGCTACACCTTC
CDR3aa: CASSQWITRGSNYGYTF